The source of this T cell receptor beta chain is a study of blood T cell repertoires in COVID-19. Background on the study: The United States, Italy and Spain provided the acute and convalescent COVID-19 samples. T cells, B-cell-depleted T cells, or PBMCs provided the cDNA or gDNA that served as material.

This CDR3 region has 14 residues. Germline V gene data show CDR1 as MDHEN and CDR2 as SYDVKM. After removal of 8 bases from V and 2 bases from J, the junction contained 4 bases not matched to a gene. Methods used by the authors: Estimation of nucleated cell counts was performed using reference gene primer amplification. Assay used: immunoSEQ multiplex PCR; TCRdb lists only in-frame clones, some missing. The V and J calls and clone size come from that table; D and trimming were worked out from the DNA. The data show just under 60,000 clones, with 70% to 90% seen just once and about 4.3% held by the top ten.

Material for sequencing was peripheral blood. The gene calls are TRBV28 and TRBJ2-7; 12 bases match TRBD1. This TCR was sampled from a man aged 60-69 years with acute or convalescent COVID-19. This CDR3 is CASRDRGRPYEQYF. In nucleotides, the CDR3 is TGTGCCAGCCGGGACAGGGGGCGCCCCTACGAGCAGTACTTC.